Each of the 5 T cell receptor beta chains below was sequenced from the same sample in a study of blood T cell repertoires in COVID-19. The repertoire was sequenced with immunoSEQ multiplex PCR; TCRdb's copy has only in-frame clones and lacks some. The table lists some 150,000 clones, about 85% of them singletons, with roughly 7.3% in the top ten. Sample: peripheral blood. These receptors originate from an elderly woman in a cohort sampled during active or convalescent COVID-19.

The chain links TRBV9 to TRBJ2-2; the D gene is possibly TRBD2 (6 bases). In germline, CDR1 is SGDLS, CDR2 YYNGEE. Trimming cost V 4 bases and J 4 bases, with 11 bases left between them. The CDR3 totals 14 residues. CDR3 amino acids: CASSPSGGTGELFF. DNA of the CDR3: TGTGCCAGCAGCCCTTCCGGGGGCACCGGGGAGCTGTTTTTT.

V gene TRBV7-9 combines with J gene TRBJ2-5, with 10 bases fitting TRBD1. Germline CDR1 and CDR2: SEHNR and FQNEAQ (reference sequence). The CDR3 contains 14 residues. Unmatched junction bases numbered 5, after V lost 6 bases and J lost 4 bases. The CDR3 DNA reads TGTGCCAGCAGTTACGGACAGGGGGGAGAGACCCAGTACTTC. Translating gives CASSYGQGGETQYF.

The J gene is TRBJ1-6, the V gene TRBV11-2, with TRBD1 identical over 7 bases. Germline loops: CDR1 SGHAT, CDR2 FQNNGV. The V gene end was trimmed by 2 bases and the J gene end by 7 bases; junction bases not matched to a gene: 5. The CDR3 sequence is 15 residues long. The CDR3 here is CASSLTQGGNSPLHF. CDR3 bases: TGTGCCAGCAGCTTAACCCAGGGGGGCAATTCACCCCTCCACTTT.

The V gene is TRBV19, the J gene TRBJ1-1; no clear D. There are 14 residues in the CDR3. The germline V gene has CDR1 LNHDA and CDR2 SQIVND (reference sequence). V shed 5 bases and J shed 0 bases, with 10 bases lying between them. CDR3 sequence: CASSYARMNTEAFF. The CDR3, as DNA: TGTGCCAGTAGTTACGCGCGGATGAACACTGAAGCTTTCTTT.

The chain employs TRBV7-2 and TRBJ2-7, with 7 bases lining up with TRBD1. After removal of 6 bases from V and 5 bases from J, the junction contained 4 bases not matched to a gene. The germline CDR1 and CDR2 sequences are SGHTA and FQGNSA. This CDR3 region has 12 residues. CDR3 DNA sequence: TGTGCCAGCAGTGACAGGGTAGACGAGCAGTACTTC. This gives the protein CASSDRVDEQYF.